These 15 T cell receptor beta chains came from one sample sequenced in a study of blood T cell repertoires in COVID-19. Clones were read by immunoSEQ multiplex PCR, and TCRdb kept only the in-frame ones, dropping some. The table includes around 100,000 clones, around 87% detected once. The sequenced sample was peripheral blood. These receptors were taken from a woman aged 80 or over with acute or convalescent COVID-19.

The CDR3 sequence: CASSRTSGEQETQYF. The CDR3 nucleotides read TGTGCCAGTAGTCGGACTAGCGGAGAGCAAGAGACCCAGTACTTC. The J gene is TRBJ2-5, the V gene TRBV19; 10 bases are a match to TRBD2. This CDR3 contains 15 residues. Trimming removed 5 bases from V and 2 bases from J; junction bases left unmatched: 5. CDR1 and CDR2 from the germline V gene are LNHDA and SQIVND (reference sequence).

The CDR3 DNA reads TGTGCCAGCAGCCGCCTGAGGGCCTCTGAAGCTTTCTTT. Its protein product is CASSRLRASEAFF. The chain carries TRBV11-1 and TRBJ1-1; D is uncertain. CDR1 SGHAT and CDR2 FQDESV come from the germline V gene (reference sequence). This CDR3 contains 13 residues. The V and J ends lost 5 bases and 6 bases respectively, with 13 bases between them.

This clone was counted a single time. V is TRBV7-9 and J is TRBJ2-7, with 10 bases fitting TRBD2. The CDR3 is 14 amino acids. Germline V gene data show CDR1 as SEHNR and CDR2 as FQNEAQ (reference sequence). The V gene end was trimmed by 5 bases and the J gene end by 5 bases; junction bases not matched to a gene: 6. The CDR3 region is CASSQPGTSDEQYF. DNA of the CDR3: TGTGCCAGCAGCCAACCCGGGACTAGCGACGAGCAGTACTTC.

The gene calls are TRBV4-1 and TRBJ1-2, with D perhaps TRBD1 (5 bases). V lost 1 base to trimming and J lost 0 bases, with 9 bases between them. The CDR3 spans 15 residues. Germline assignment: CDR1 MGHRA and CDR2 YSYEKL. The CDR3 DNA follows: TGCGCCAGCAGCCAAGGAGCAGGGCCTAACTATGGCTACACCTTC. Its protein is CASSQGAGPNYGYTF.

J is TRBJ2-1 and V is TRBV5-1; 7 nucleotides align to TRBD2. Germline V gives CDR1 SGHRS, CDR2 YFSETQ. V lost 4 bases, J lost 8 bases, and 15 bases stayed unmatched. The CDR3 loop spans 16 amino acids. The CDR3 coding sequence is TGCGCCAGCAGCCCCAGGGCGGGAGACTCGGGCCATGAGCAGTTCTTC. Translated: CASSPRAGDSGHEQFF.

V and J are TRBV29-1 and TRBJ1-1; D unclear. Germline V gene lookup returns CDR1 SQVTM and CDR2 ANQGSEA. CDR3 length: 13 residues. V was cut by 5 bases and J by 2 bases, with 12 bases left in between. CDR3 in amino acids: CSVPRTDNTEAFF. CDR3 DNA: TGCAGCGTTCCACGGACTGATAACACTGAAGCTTTCTTT. Complete variable domain (other parts from reference TRBV29-1 and TRBJ1-1): SAVISQKPSRDICQRGTSLTIQCQVDSQVTMMFWYRQQPGQSLTLIATANQGSEATYESGFVIDKFPISRPNLTFSTLTVSNMSPEDSSIYLCSVPRTDNTEAFFGQGTRLTVV.

The gene calls are TRBV18 and TRBJ1-6; TRBD1 agrees at 10 bases. The CDR3 runs to 17 residues. Germline CDR1 is KGHSH and CDR2 is LQKENI. Trimming took 5 bases from V and 7 from J; bases not matched to a gene: 11. This CDR3 reads CASSALTGGRTNSPLHF. Here the CDR3 DNA reads TGTGCCAGCTCAGCACTGACAGGGGGCCGAACCAATTCACCCCTCCACTTT.

The chain joins TRBV27 to TRBJ2-1; 8 positions match TRBD2. From germline, CDR1 is MNHEY and CDR2 SMNVEV (reference sequence). J lost 6 bases, V lost 7 bases, and 14 bases had no gene match. The CDR3 loop spans 16 amino acids. As DNA, the CDR3 is TGTGCCAGCACTCCCCCAGGGTTGCGGGGGGCCAATGAGCAGTTCTTC. Protein: CASTPPGLRGANEQFF.

This clone was seen just once. The chain links TRBV19 to TRBJ2-1; the D gene is possibly TRBD2 (6 bases). V shed 7 bases and J shed 7 bases, with 17 bases lying between them. Per germline, CDR1 LNHDA and CDR2 SQIVND (reference sequence). CDR3 length: 14 amino acids. The CDR3 spells CASTPWGTPNEQFF. The CDR3 DNA reads as TGTGCCAGTACCCCCTGGGGGACTCCTAATGAGCAGTTCTTC.

The rearrangement uses TRBV7-6 and TRBJ2-5, with 15 bases that match TRBD2. Germline V lookup: CDR1 SGHVS, CDR2 FNYEAQ. This CDR3 region has 19 residues. J lost 4 bases, V lost 5 bases, and 14 bases had no gene match. The CDR3 sequence: CASSHRRGLAGGRGETQYF. The CDR3, as DNA: TGTGCCAGCAGCCACCGGAGAGGACTAGCGGGGGGGCGGGGAGAGACCCAGTACTTC. Full variable domain (remainder filled in from reference TRBV7-6 and TRBJ2-5): GAGVSQSPRYKVTKRGQDVALRCDPISGHVSLYWYRQALGQGPEFLTYFNYEAQQDKSGLPNDRFSAERPEGSISTLTIQRTEQRDSAMYRCASSHRRGLAGGRGETQYFGPGTRLLVL.

This chain uses TRBV11-2 with TRBJ2-1; a possible D gene is TRBD1 (6 bases). The CDR3 loop spans 13 amino acids. V was clipped by 5 bases and J by 11 bases, with 16 bases between them. Germline V lookup: CDR1 SGHAT, CDR2 FQNNGV. CDR3 in amino acids: CASSASYRAQQFF. CDR3 DNA sequence: TGTGCCAGCAGCGCCTCTTACAGGGCGCAGCAGTTCTTC.

The chain joins TRBV4-1 to TRBJ1-1, with D tentatively TRBD1 (6 bases). Germline-derived CDR1 and CDR2 are MGHRA and YSYEKL. The CDR3 extends over 15 amino acids. The ends were cut back, 3 bases at V and 10 bases at J, with 21 bases in the middle. For the CDR3, the DNA is TGCGCCAGCAGCCAGAGGACAGCCCCTAGTTCTGGAGCTTTCTTT. Encoded protein: CASSQRTAPSSGAFF.

The rearrangement joins TRBV6-6 to TRBJ1-1; D uncertain. The CDR3 loop spans 13 amino acids. Germline CDR1 is MNHNY and CDR2 is SVGAGI (reference sequence). Trimming removed 7 bases at V and 1 base at J, with 10 bases between. The CDR3 here is CASTPPSNTEAFF. CDR3 sequence (DNA): TGTGCCAGCACCCCTCCGTCGAACACTGAAGCTTTCTTT.

The rearrangement uses TRBV19 and TRBJ1-3; the D gene is possibly TRBD1 (6 bases). The germline V gene has CDR1 LNHDA and CDR2 SQIVND (reference sequence). The V gene lost 8 bases and the J gene lost 0 bases, with 11 bases spanning the gap. The CDR3 totals 14 residues. The chain's CDR3 is CASRTVSSGNTIYF. The CDR3 DNA follows: TGTGCCAGTCGGACAGTTAGCTCTGGAAACACCATATATTTT.

This chain uses TRBV2 with TRBJ1-6; possible D gene TRBD1, 6 bases. V was clipped by 3 bases and J by 9 bases, with 9 bases between them. This CDR3 is 13 amino acids long. Germline CDR1 reads SNHLY; CDR2 reads FYNNEI. Written as DNA, the CDR3 is TGTGCCAGCAGTGAGTGGGGGCCTTCACCCCTCCACTTT. Its translation: CASSEWGPSPLHF. The variable domain in full, completed from reference TRBV2 and TRBJ1-6, reads EPEVTQTPSHQVTQMGQEVILRCVPISNHLYFYWYRQILGQKVEFLVSFYNNEISEKSEIFDDQFSVERPDGSNFTLKIRSTKLEDSAMYFCASSEWGPSPLHFGNGTRLTVT.